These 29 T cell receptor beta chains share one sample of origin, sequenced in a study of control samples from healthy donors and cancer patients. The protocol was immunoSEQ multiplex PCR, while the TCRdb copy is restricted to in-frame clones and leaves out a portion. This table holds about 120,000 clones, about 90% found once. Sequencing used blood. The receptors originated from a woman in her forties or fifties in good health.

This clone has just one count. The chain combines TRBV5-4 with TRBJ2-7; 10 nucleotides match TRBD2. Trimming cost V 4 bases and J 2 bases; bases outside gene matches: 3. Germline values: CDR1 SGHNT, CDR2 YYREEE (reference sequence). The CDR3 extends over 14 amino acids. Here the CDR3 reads CASSRGTSAYEQYF. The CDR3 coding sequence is TGTGCCAGCAGCCGAGGGACTAGCGCCTACGAGCAGTACTTC.

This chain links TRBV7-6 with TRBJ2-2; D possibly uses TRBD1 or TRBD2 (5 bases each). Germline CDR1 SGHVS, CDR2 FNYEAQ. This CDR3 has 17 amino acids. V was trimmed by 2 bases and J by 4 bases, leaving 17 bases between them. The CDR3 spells CASSLPTQPGSTGELFF. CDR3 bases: TGTGCCAGCAGCTTACCTACGCAACCAGGGAGCACCGGGGAGCTGTTTTTT.

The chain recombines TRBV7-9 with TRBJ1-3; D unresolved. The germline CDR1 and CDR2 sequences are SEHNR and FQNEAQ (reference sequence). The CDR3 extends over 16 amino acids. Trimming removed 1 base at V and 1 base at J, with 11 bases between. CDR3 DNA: TGTGCCAGCAGCTTAGGGGTTGGGGTGTCTGGAAACACCATATATTTT. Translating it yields CASSLGVGVSGNTIYF.

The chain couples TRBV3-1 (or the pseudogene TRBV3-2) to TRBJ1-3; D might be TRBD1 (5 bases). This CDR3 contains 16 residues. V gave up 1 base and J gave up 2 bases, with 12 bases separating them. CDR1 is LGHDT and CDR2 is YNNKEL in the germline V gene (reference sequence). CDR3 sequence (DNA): TGTGCCAGCAGCCAAGGGGTTTTAGGGGCTGGAAACACCATATATTTT. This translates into CASSQGVLGAGNTIYF.

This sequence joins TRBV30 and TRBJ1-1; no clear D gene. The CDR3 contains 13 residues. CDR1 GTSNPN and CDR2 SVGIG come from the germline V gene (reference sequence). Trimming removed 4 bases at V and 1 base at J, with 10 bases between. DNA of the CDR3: TGTGCCTGGAACCCCGGCAGGAACACTGAAGCTTTCTTT. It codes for CAWNPGRNTEAFF.

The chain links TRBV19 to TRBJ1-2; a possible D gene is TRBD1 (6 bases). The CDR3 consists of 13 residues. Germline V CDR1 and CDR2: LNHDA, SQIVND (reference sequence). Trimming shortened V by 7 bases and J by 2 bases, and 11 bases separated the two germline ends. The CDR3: CASTNQGNYGYTF. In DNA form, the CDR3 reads TGTGCCAGTACCAACCAGGGGAACTATGGCTACACCTTC.

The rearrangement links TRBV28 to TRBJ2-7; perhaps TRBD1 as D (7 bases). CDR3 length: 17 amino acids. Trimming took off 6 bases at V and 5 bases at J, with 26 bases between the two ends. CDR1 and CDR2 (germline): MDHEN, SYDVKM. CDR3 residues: CASSPVPPTGRLNEQYF. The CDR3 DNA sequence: TGTGCCAGCAGCCCAGTCCCGCCGACAGGGAGGTTGAACGAGCAGTACTTC.

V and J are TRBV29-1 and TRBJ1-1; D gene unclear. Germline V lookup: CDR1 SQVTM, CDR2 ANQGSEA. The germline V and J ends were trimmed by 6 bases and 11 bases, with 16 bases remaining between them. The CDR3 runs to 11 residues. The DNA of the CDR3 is TGCAGCGTCATGACATTGGGTCTGGCTTTCTTT. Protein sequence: CSVMTLGLAFF.

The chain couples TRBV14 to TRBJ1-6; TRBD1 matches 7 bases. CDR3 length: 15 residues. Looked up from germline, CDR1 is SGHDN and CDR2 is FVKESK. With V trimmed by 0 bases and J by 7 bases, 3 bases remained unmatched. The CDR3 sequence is CASSQDDRVNSPLHF. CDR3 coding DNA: TGTGCCAGCAGCCAAGACGACAGGGTAAATTCACCCCTCCACTTT.

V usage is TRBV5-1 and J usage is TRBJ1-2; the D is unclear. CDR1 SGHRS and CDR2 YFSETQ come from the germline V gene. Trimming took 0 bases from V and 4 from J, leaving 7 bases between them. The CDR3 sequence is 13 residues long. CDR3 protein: CASSLGQIYGYTF. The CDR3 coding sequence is TGCGCCAGCAGCTTGGGTCAGATCTATGGCTACACCTTC.

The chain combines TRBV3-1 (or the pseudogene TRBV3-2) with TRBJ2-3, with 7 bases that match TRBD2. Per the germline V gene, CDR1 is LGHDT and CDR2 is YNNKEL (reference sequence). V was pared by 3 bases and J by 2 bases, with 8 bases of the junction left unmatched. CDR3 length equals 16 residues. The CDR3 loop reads CASSHIGSGATDTQYF. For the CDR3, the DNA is TGTGCCAGCAGCCACATTGGAAGCGGGGCCACAGATACGCAGTATTTT.

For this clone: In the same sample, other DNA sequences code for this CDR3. The CDR3 DNA is TGTGCCAGCAGCTCCGGGACAGGGTTTACAGATACGCAGTATTTT. Translating gives CASSSGTGFTDTQYF. The chain has TRBV11-3 and TRBJ2-3; TRBD1 agrees at 9 bases. Germline CDR1 SGHNT, CDR2 YENEEA. CDR3 length: 15 amino acids. V gave up 4 bases and J gave up 3 bases; unmatched junction bases: 5.

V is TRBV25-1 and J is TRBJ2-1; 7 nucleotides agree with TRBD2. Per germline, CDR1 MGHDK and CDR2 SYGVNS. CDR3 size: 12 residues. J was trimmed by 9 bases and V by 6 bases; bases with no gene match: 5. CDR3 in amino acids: CASSPSGIEQFF. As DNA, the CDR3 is TGTGCCAGCAGCCCAAGCGGGATTGAGCAGTTCTTC.

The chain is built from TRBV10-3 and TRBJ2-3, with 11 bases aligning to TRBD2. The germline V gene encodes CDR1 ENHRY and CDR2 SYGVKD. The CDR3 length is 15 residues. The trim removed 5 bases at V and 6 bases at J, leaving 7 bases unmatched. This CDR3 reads CAISSLAGGRDTQYF. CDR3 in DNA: TGTGCCATCAGTTCCCTAGCGGGGGGTCGGGATACGCAGTATTTT.

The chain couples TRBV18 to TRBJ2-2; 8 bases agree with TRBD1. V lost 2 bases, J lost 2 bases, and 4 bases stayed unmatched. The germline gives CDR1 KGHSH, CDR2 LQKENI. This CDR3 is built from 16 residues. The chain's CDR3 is CASSPLQGENTGELFF. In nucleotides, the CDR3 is TGTGCCAGCTCACCATTACAGGGGGAAAACACCGGGGAGCTGTTTTTT.

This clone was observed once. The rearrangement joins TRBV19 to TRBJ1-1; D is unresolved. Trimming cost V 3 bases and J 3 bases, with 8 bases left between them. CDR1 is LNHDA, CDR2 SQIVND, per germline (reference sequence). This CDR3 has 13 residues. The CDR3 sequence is CASSMRSYTEAFF. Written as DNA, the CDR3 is TGTGCCAGTAGTATGCGATCCTACACTGAAGCTTTCTTT.

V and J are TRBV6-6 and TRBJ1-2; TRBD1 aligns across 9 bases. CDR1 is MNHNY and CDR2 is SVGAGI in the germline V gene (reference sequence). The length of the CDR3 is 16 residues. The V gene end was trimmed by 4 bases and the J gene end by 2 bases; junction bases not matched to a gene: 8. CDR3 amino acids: CASSSMGQGGNYGYTF. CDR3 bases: TGTGCCAGCAGTTCCATGGGACAGGGAGGCAACTATGGCTACACCTTC.

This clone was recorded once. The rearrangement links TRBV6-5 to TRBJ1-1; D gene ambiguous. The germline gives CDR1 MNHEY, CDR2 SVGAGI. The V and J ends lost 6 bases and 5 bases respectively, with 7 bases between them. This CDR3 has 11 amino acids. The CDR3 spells CASSGRTEAFF. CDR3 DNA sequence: TGTGCCAGCAGCGGGAGGACTGAAGCTTTCTTT.

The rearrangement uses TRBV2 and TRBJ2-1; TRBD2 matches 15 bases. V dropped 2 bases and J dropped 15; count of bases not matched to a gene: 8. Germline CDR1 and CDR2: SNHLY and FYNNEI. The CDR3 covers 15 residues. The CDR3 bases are TGTGCCAGCAGTGAAAGGGGACTAGCGGGAGGAAGGGGGTTCTTC. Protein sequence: CASSERGLAGGRGFF. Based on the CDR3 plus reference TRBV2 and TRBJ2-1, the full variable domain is EPEVTQTPSHQVTQMGQEVILRCVPISNHLYFYWYRQILGQKVEFLVSFYNNEISEKSEIFDDQFSVERPDGSNFTLKIRSTKLEDSAMYFCASSERGLAGGRGFFGPGTRLTVL.

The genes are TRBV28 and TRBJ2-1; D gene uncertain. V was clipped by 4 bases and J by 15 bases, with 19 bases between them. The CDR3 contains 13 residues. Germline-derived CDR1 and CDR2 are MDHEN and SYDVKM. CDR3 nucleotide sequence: TGTGCCAGCAGTTCTCCGCCTGTGGCCCTATCGTTCTTC. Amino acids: CASSSPPVALSFF.

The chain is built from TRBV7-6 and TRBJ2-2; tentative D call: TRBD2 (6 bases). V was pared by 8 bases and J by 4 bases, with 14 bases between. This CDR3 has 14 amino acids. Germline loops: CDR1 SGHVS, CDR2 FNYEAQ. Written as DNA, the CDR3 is TGTGCCAGCGTACTAGCCATCGGCACCGGGGAGCTGTTTTTT. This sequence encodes CASVLAIGTGELFF.

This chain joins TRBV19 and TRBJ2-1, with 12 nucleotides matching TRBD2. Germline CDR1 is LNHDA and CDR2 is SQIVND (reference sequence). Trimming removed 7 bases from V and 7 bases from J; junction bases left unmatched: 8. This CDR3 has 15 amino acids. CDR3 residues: CASNLAGGLTNEQFF. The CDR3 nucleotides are TGTGCCAGTAATCTAGCGGGAGGGCTTACGAATGAGCAGTTCTTC.

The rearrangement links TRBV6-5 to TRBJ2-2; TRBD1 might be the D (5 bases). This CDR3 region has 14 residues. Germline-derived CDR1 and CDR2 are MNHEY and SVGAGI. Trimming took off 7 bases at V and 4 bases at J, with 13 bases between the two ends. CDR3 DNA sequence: TGTGCCAGCACCCTGGGGCCAGTCACCGGGGAGCTGTTTTTT. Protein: CASTLGPVTGELFF.

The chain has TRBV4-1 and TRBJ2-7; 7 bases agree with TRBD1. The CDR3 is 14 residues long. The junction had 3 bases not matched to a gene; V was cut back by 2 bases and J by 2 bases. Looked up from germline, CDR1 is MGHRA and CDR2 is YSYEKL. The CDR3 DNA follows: TGCGCCAGCAGCCAAATCGGGACAGCCTACGAGCAGTACTTC. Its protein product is CASSQIGTAYEQYF.

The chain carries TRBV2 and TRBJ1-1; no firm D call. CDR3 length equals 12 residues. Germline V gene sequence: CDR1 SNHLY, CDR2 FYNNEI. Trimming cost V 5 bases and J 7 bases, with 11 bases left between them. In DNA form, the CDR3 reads TGTGCCAGCAGTTTAACGTCACTTGAAGCTTTCTTT. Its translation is CASSLTSLEAFF.

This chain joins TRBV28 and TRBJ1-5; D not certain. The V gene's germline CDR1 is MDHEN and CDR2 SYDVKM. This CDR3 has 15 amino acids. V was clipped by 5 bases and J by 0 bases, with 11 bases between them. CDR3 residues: CASSPTAYSNQPQHF. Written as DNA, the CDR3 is TGTGCCAGCAGTCCTACAGCTTATAGCAATCAGCCCCAGCATTTT.

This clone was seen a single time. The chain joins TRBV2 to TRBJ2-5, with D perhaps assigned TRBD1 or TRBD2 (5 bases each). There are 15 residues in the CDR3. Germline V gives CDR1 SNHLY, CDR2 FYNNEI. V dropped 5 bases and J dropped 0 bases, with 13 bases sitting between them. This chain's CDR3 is CASSPFGTDQETQYF. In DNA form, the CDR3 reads TGTGCCAGCAGTCCATTCGGGACCGACCAAGAGACCCAGTACTTC.

This CDR3 reads CASSDLLAGGSYNEQFF. The CDR3 DNA reads as TGTGCCAGCAGTGACCTACTAGCGGGAGGATCCTACAATGAGCAGTTCTTC. The rearrangement joins TRBV6-1 to TRBJ2-1; TRBD2 agrees at 12 bases. Germline lookup yields CDR1 MNHNS and CDR2 SASEGT. V lost 3 bases to trimming and J lost 1 base; unmatched junction nucleotides: 4. This CDR3 contains 17 residues.

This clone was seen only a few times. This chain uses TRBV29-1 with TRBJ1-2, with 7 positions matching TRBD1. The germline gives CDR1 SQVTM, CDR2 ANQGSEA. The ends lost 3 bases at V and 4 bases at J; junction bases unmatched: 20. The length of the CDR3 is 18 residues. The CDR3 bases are TGCAGCGTTGAGGGGGGACAGAATATCCCCATGGCCAGCTATGGCTACACCTTC. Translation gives CSVEGGQNIPMASYGYTF.